Below, 24 T cell receptor beta chains from the same sample are listed, as sequenced in a study of blood T cell repertoires in COVID-19. Sequencing used immunoSEQ multiplex PCR; TCRdb keeps in-frame clones, though not all of them. The top ten hold roughly 2.1% of the sample, which has fewer than 350,000 clones, around 87% seen once. The sequencing input was peripheral blood. All receptors derive from a woman aged 25 to 39 who had recovered from COVID-19.

The rearrangement links TRBV5-4 to TRBJ2-1, with 12 bases aligning to TRBD1. This CDR3 has 19 residues. The junction had 8 bases not matched to a gene; V was cut back by 1 base and J by 0 bases. CDR1 and CDR2 from the germline V gene are SGHNT and YYREEE (reference sequence). CDR3 sequence (DNA): TGTGCCAGCAGCTTGCGCCCGGGACAGGGGGCGAGCTCCTACAATGAGCAGTTCTTC. Amino acid sequence: CASSLRPGQGASSYNEQFF.

V is TRBV2 and J is TRBJ2-3; 13 bases map to TRBD2. CDR3 size: 16 residues. CDR1 is SNHLY, CDR2 FYNNEI, per germline. Unmatched junction bases numbered 7, after V lost 4 bases and J lost 6 bases. This chain's CDR3 is CASSVVTSGGRDTQYF. The CDR3 nucleotides are TGTGCCAGCAGTGTTGTGACTAGCGGGGGGAGGGATACGCAGTATTTT.

The rearrangement uses TRBV7-2 and TRBJ1-1, with D maybe TRBD1 (5 bases). V lost 4 bases and J 4 bases, leaving 13 bases between the germline ends. CDR3 length: 14 amino acids. The germline CDR1 and CDR2 sequences are SGHTA and FQGNSA. The CDR3 loop is CASSSIRVPTEAFF. Written as DNA, the CDR3 is TGTGCCAGCAGCTCGATCAGGGTCCCCACTGAAGCTTTCTTT.

The rearrangement uses TRBV5-1 and TRBJ1-3, with TRBD1 identical over 10 bases. The CDR3 covers 21 residues. Trimming took 0 bases from V and 0 from J; bases not matched to a gene: 15. CDR1 is SGHRS and CDR2 is YFSETQ in the germline V gene. The CDR3 sequence is CASSLAQAGTGARSSGNTIYF. The DNA for the CDR3 is TGCGCCAGCAGCTTGGCTCAGGCCGGGACAGGGGCTCGCAGCTCTGGAAACACCATATATTTT.

The chain couples TRBV12-5 to TRBJ2-2, with 9 bases lining up with TRBD1. The V gene end was trimmed by 7 bases and the J gene end by 4 bases; junction bases not matched to a gene: 10. Germline loops: CDR1 LGHNT, CDR2 FRNRAP. CDR3 length: 16 residues. Here the CDR3 reads CASAESQGAFTGELFF. As DNA, the CDR3 is TGTGCTAGTGCCGAATCACAGGGGGCGTTCACCGGGGAGCTGTTTTTT.

This sequence joins TRBV28 and TRBJ2-3; D is perhaps TRBD2 (6 bases). The CDR3 contains 16 residues. Between the trimmed V and J ends, which lost 3 bases and 1 base, there was a span of 14 bases. Per the germline V gene, CDR1 is MDHEN and CDR2 is SYDVKM. The CDR3 nucleotides are TGTGCCAGCAGTTTCGGGGGATCTTTTGGCACAGATACGCAGTATTTT. Its protein is CASSFGGSFGTDTQYF.

V and J are TRBV27 and TRBJ2-3; unclear D gene. The V end was cut by 3 bases, the J end by 4 bases, with 11 bases between. CDR1 MNHEY and CDR2 SMNVEV come from the germline V gene (reference sequence). This CDR3 region has 14 residues. The DNA for the CDR3 is TGTGCCAGCAGTTTCGGTCCCTCCCCAGATACGCAGTATTTT. Its protein is CASSFGPSPDTQYF.

This rearrangement joins TRBV7-9 to TRBJ1-3; no clear D. The CDR3 is made up of 14 amino acids. Germline loops: CDR1 SEHNR, CDR2 FQNEAQ (reference sequence). The V end was cut by 1 base, the J end by 1 base, with 5 bases between. CDR3 DNA: TGTGCCAGCAGCTTAGATTTATCTGGAAACACCATATATTTT. Amino acids: CASSLDLSGNTIYF. The full variable domain, its missing parts supplied by reference TRBV7-9 and TRBJ1-3, is DTGVSQNPRHKITKRGQNVTFRCDPISEHNRLYWYRQTLGQGPEFLTYFQNEAQLEKSRLLSDRFSAERPKGSFSTLEIQRTEQGDSAMYLCASSLDLSGNTIYFGEGSWLTVV.

The chain joins TRBV25-1 to TRBJ1-2; 10 bases are shared with TRBD1. Germline CDR1 and CDR2: MGHDK and SYGVNS. The CDR3 is 14 residues long. Trimming at V came to 6 bases and at J to 2 bases, leaving 3 bases not matched to a gene. As DNA, the CDR3 is TGTGCCAGCAGAGAGACAGGGGGCAACTATGGCTACACCTTC. Translation: CASRETGGNYGYTF.

CDR3 bases: TGTGCCAGCAGCCAAGATACAGGGAGGGATCAGCCCCAGCATTTT. Residues: CASSQDTGRDQPQHF. V gene TRBV3-1 (or the pseudogene TRBV3-2) combines with J gene TRBJ1-5; TRBD1 might be the D (6 bases). The CDR3 length is 15 residues. CDR1 and CDR2 (germline): LGHDT, YNNKEL (reference sequence). The ends were cut back, 0 bases at V and 5 bases at J, with 11 bases in the middle.

The CDR3: CASSERTGNGGYTF. The CDR3 bases are TGCGCCAGCAGCGAACGGACAGGGAACGGCGGCTACACCTTC. The chain combines TRBV5-1 with TRBJ1-2, with TRBD1 matching 8 bases. CDR3 length: 14 amino acids. The J segment lost 8 bases and the V segment lost 4 bases, leaving 10 bases of the junction unmatched. Germline V lookup: CDR1 SGHRS, CDR2 YFSETQ. The full variable domain, completed using reference TRBV5-1 and TRBJ1-2, is KAGVTQTPRYLIKTRGQQVTLSCSPISGHRSVSWYQQTPGQGLQFLFEYFSETQRNKGNFPGRFSGRQFSNSRSEMNVSTLELGDSALYLCASSERTGNGGYTFGSGTRLTVV.

This chain links TRBV7-9 with TRBJ1-5, with D maybe TRBD1 (5 bases). This CDR3 contains 14 residues. CDR1 is SEHNR and CDR2 is FQNEAQ in the germline V gene (reference sequence). V dropped 5 bases and J dropped 3 bases, with 11 bases sitting between them. The CDR3 reads CASSLGADNQPQHF. Written as DNA, the CDR3 is TGTGCCAGCAGCCTAGGGGCAGACAATCAGCCCCAGCATTTT.

This clone appeared once. This sequence joins TRBV2 and TRBJ2-5; no firm D call. Trimming shortened V by 4 bases and J by 0 bases, and 9 bases separated the two germline ends. The V gene's germline CDR1 is SNHLY and CDR2 FYNNEI. The CDR3 loop spans 14 amino acids. CDR3 sequence (DNA): TGTGCCAGCAGTGGTTTCCCAAACCAAGAGACCCAGTACTTC. It yields the protein CASSGFPNQETQYF. Combining the CDR3 with reference TRBV2 and TRBJ2-5 gives the whole variable domain EPEVTQTPSHQVTQMGQEVILRCVPISNHLYFYWYRQILGQKVEFLVSFYNNEISEKSEIFDDQFSVERPDGSNFTLKIRSTKLEDSAMYFCASSGFPNQETQYFGPGTRLLVL.

The V and J genes are TRBV29-1 and TRBJ1-2; D remains unclear. Germline-derived CDR1 and CDR2 are SQVTM and ANQGSEA. V lost 6 bases, J lost 4 bases, and 15 bases lay in between. CDR3 length equals 13 residues. The CDR3 is CSVRDSGSYGYTF. CDR3 DNA sequence: TGCAGCGTGAGGGATAGTGGTTCCTATGGCTACACCTTC.

V and J are TRBV5-1 and TRBJ1-2, with TRBD1 matching over 7 bases. Germline CDR1 is SGHRS and CDR2 is YFSETQ. This CDR3 has 14 amino acids. V lost 5 bases, J lost 2 bases, and 6 bases stayed unmatched. CDR3 coding DNA: TGCGCCAGCAGGACAGGGTTAATAAACTATGGCTACACCTTC. Translation gives CASRTGLINYGYTF.

The chain is built from TRBV4-3 and TRBJ2-3, with 7 positions matching TRBD2. The V gene's germline CDR1 is LGHNA and CDR2 YSLEER. This CDR3 is 14 amino acids long. Trimming cost V 1 base and J 9 bases; bases outside gene matches: 7. DNA for the CDR3: TGCGCCAGCAGCCAAGCCGCTGGGGGGGGGACGCAGTATTTT. Its protein product is CASSQAAGGGTQYF.

The chain uses TRBV27 and TRBJ1-6; 7 positions match TRBD1. Germline CDR1 MNHEY, CDR2 SMNVEV (reference sequence). This CDR3 spans 17 amino acids. The V segment lost 5 bases and the J segment 7 bases; nucleotides outside the gene matches: 14. CDR3 loop: CASSQTGQRRFNSPLHF. In DNA, the CDR3 is TGTGCCAGCAGTCAGACAGGGCAGCGACGGTTCAATTCACCCCTCCACTTT.

The chain joins TRBV19 to TRBJ2-2, with 10 bases that match TRBD1. CDR1 is LNHDA, CDR2 SQIVND, per germline (reference sequence). The ends lost 4 bases at V and 7 bases at J; junction bases unmatched: 9. There are 16 residues in the CDR3. The CDR3 loop reads CASSSATGGRVGELFF. CDR3 in DNA: TGTGCCAGTAGTAGCGCGACAGGGGGCCGGGTCGGGGAGCTGTTTTTT.

The gene calls are TRBV19 and TRBJ2-7; TRBD1 matches 9 bases. This CDR3 has 17 amino acids. Trimming cost V 3 bases and J 0 bases; bases outside gene matches: 9. Germline-derived CDR1 and CDR2 are LNHDA and SQIVND (reference sequence). The CDR3 region is CASSMLFGTGYSYEQYF. CDR3 coding DNA: TGTGCCAGTAGTATGTTGTTCGGGACAGGGTACTCCTACGAGCAGTACTTC.

The chain combines TRBV11-3 with TRBJ2-5, with 7 bases lining up with TRBD1. The V gene's germline CDR1 is SGHNT and CDR2 YENEEA. With 5 bases clipped from V and 2 bases from J, the junction kept 5 bases outside the gene matches. The CDR3 length is 14 residues. The CDR3 protein is CASSKRDSQETQYF. The DNA for the CDR3 is TGTGCCAGCAGCAAGAGGGACAGTCAAGAGACCCAGTACTTC.

V gene TRBV2 combines with J gene TRBJ1-5; unclear D gene. The CDR3 has 16 residues. Trimming pared 5 bases from V and 1 base from J, leaving 15 bases between. From germline, CDR1 is SNHLY and CDR2 FYNNEI. CDR3 in DNA: TGTGCCAGCAGTCCTATACAAACCAGGAGCAATCAGCCCCAGCATTTT. Its protein product is CASSPIQTRSNQPQHF.

This chain connects TRBV29-1 to TRBJ1-3; tentative D call: TRBD1 (5 bases). Germline CDR1 is SQVTM and CDR2 is ANQGSEA. The CDR3 loop spans 15 amino acids. Trimming removed 0 bases from V and 2 bases from J, with 11 bases in between. As DNA, the CDR3 is TGCAGCGTTGAAGACGAGGGACTGGCTGGAAACACCATATATTTT. The encoded protein is CSVEDEGLAGNTIYF.

The V gene is TRBV19, the J gene TRBJ2-4, with TRBD1 matching over 9 bases. The CDR3 has 14 amino acids. Germline V CDR1 and CDR2: LNHDA, SQIVND (reference sequence). V shed 4 bases and J 6 bases; nucleotides not matched to a gene: 4. In DNA, the CDR3 is TGTGCCAGTAGTAGACAGGGGGAGGCAAACATTCAGTACTTC. As protein: CASSRQGEANIQYF. The whole variable domain, filled in from reference TRBV19 and TRBJ2-4, reads DGGITQSPKYLFRKEGQNVTLSCEQNLNHDAMYWYRQDPGQGLRLIYYSQIVNDFQKGDIAEGYSVSREKKESFPLTVTSAQKNPTAFYLCASSRQGEANIQYFGAGTRLSVL.

The count of this clone is one. The chain has TRBV2 and TRBJ1-5, with D possibly being TRBD1 (5 bases). The CDR3 runs to 13 residues. The ends were cut back, 3 bases at V and 6 bases at J, with 9 bases in the middle. The germline CDR1 and CDR2 sequences are SNHLY and FYNNEI. CDR3 amino acids: CASSDSGGQPQHF. The CDR3 DNA reads TGTGCCAGCAGTGATTCGGGGGGTCAGCCCCAGCATTTT. The variable domain in full, completed from reference TRBV2 and TRBJ1-5, reads EPEVTQTPSHQVTQMGQEVILRCVPISNHLYFYWYRQILGQKVEFLVSFYNNEISEKSEIFDDQFSVERPDGSNFTLKIRSTKLEDSAMYFCASSDSGGQPQHFGDGTRLSIL.